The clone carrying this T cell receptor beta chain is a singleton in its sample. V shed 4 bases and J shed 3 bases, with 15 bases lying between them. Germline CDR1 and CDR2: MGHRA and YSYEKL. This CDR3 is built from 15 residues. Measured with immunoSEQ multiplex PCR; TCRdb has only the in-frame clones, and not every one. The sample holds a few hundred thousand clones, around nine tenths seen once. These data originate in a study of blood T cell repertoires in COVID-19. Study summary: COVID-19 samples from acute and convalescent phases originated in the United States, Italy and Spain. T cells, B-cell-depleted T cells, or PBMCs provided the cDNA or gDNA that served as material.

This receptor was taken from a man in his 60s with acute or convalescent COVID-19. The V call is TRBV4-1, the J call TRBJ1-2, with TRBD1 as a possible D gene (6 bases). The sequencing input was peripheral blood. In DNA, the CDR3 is TGCGCCAGCAGCCGAGTTACAGGGTCGGACTATGGCTACACCTTC. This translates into CASSRVTGSDYGYTF.